Each of the 28 T cell receptor beta chains below was sequenced from the same sample in a study of radiotherapy plus CTLA-4 blockade in lung cancer. Profiled with immunoSEQ multiplex PCR; TCRdb holds only in-frame clones, not every one. This table holds some 73,000 clones, around 74% found once. Sequenced material: peripheral blood, taken from a patient treated with radiotherapy plus ipilimumab. The receptor set was obtained from a human donor with non-small cell lung cancer whose response to radiotherapy plus ipilimumab could not be evaluated.

The rearrangement uses TRBV11-3 and TRBJ2-6; D is perhaps TRBD2 (5 bases). The CDR3 spans 16 residues. V lost 5 bases to trimming and J lost 0 bases, with 11 bases between them. CDR1 and CDR2 from the germline V gene are SGHNT and YENEEA. CDR3 residues: CASSPQGSSGANVLTF. The CDR3, as DNA: TGTGCCAGCAGCCCCCAAGGGAGCTCTGGGGCCAACGTCCTGACTTTC.

The sample holds one count of this clone. This chain connects TRBV2 to TRBJ1-1, with unresolved D. V gave up 4 bases and J gave up 1 base, with 7 bases separating them. The germline CDR1 and CDR2 sequences are SNHLY and FYNNEI. The CDR3 loop spans 13 amino acids. In DNA, the CDR3 is TGTGCCAGCAGTGTCGCAGGGAACACTGAAGCTTTCTTT. Its protein is CASSVAGNTEAFF.

The genes are TRBV12-5 and TRBJ2-1, with 9 bases matching TRBD1. V dropped 5 bases and J dropped 5; count of bases not matched to a gene: 13. The CDR3 spans 17 residues. Germline CDR1 LGHNT, CDR2 FRNRAP. The CDR3 DNA follows: TGTGCTAGTGGTAAACCCACCGGGACAGGGCTACACAATGAGCAGTTCTTC. This sequence encodes CASGKPTGTGLHNEQFF.

There are many counts of this clone. The identical CDR3 is also encoded by other nucleotide sequences in the sample. The chain recombines TRBV5-1 with TRBJ1-1; 8 positions match TRBD1. Germline values: CDR1 SGHRS, CDR2 YFSETQ. CDR3 length equals 14 residues. V trimming: 4 bases; J trimming: 2 bases; junction bases outside the gene matches: 4. The CDR3 DNA follows: TGCGCCAGCAGCACCGGACAGGGAAACACTGAAGCTTTCTTT. It encodes CASSTGQGNTEAFF.

This clone has only a few counts. The J gene is TRBJ2-3, the V gene TRBV6-4; 8 bases line up with TRBD2. The CDR3 covers 14 residues. Germline V gene sequence: CDR1 MRHNA, CDR2 SNTAGT. Losses at the gene ends were 3 bases for V and 4 bases for J; bases not matched to a gene: 3. The DNA of the CDR3 is TGTGCCAGCAGTGAAAGCGGGGGTTCAGATACGCAGTATTTT. Amino acid sequence: CASSESGGSDTQYF.

The gene calls are TRBV19 and TRBJ2-5; D perhaps matches TRBD2 (5 bases). This CDR3 has 17 residues. Looked up from germline, CDR1 is LNHDA and CDR2 is SQIVND (reference sequence). The V end was cut by 3 bases, the J end by 1 base, with 18 bases between. CDR3 residues: CASSMVVSGIIQETQYF. The CDR3 DNA sequence: TGTGCCAGTAGTATGGTTGTATCGGGGATAATCCAAGAGACCCAGTACTTC.

The chain recombines TRBV4-3 with TRBJ2-3, with 10 bases lining up with TRBD1. The germline CDR1 and CDR2 sequences are LGHNA and YSLEER. Unmatched junction bases numbered 5, after V lost 4 bases and J lost 1 base. This CDR3 is 16 amino acids long. CDR3 DNA: TGCGCCAGCAGCCTGACAGGGGGCGGGGGCACAGATACGCAGTATTTT. Its translation is CASSLTGGGGTDTQYF.

The chain carries TRBV27 and TRBJ1-2, with D perhaps TRBD1 (5 bases). This CDR3 is 14 amino acids long. Germline V gives CDR1 MNHEY, CDR2 SMNVEV (reference sequence). V dropped 4 bases and J dropped 4 bases, with 13 bases sitting between them. This CDR3 is CASSSPGQSYGYTF. The DNA for the CDR3 is TGTGCCAGCAGTTCCCCTGGACAAAGCTATGGCTACACCTTC.

This chain uses TRBV11-3 with TRBJ1-3, with D unresolved. Between the trimmed V and J ends, which lost 0 bases and 1 base, there was a span of 7 bases. The germline V gene encodes CDR1 SGHNT and CDR2 YENEEA. The CDR3 runs 15 residues. Written as DNA, the CDR3 is TGTGCCAGCAGCTTAGATGTAAATTCTGGAAACACCATATATTTT. This gives the protein CASSLDVNSGNTIYF.

V gene TRBV14 combines with J gene TRBJ2-5; 13 bases match TRBD2. The CDR3 sequence is 18 residues long. With 4 bases clipped from V and 6 bases from J, the junction kept 14 bases outside the gene matches. CDR1 SGHDN and CDR2 FVKESK come from the germline V gene. CDR3 residues: CASSPGTSGKGFGKTQYF. The CDR3 coding sequence is TGTGCCAGCAGCCCGGGGACTAGCGGGAAAGGGTTCGGGAAGACCCAGTACTTC.

This clone appeared once. The rearrangement links TRBV7-2 to TRBJ2-7; 9 bases match TRBD2. The CDR3 length is 17 residues. Germline CDR1 and CDR2: SGHTA and FQGNSA. The V and J ends lost 6 bases and 0 bases, in that order; junction bases with no gene match: 12. The CDR3 sequence: CASSRERPSGISYEQYF. DNA of the CDR3: TGTGCCAGCAGTCGAGAAAGGCCTAGCGGGATCTCCTACGAGCAGTACTTC.

This clone was counted only a few times. V gene TRBV7-9 combines with J gene TRBJ1-5, with 11 bases aligning to TRBD1. CDR3 length: 15 amino acids. CDR1 and CDR2 from the germline V gene are SEHNR and FQNEAQ (reference sequence). The ends lost 5 bases at V and 5 bases at J; junction bases unmatched: 5. CDR3 sequence (DNA): TGTGCCAGCAGCCCGGGACAGGGGGTCGATCAGCCCCAGCATTTT. Translated: CASSPGQGVDQPQHF.

V usage is TRBV11-2 and J usage is TRBJ1-2, with TRBD1 as a possible D gene (6 bases). Trimming removed 1 base from V and 0 bases from J, with 15 bases in between. The CDR3 extends over 17 amino acids. Germline CDR1 reads SGHAT; CDR2 reads FQNNGV. CDR3 loop: CASSLAPDRPTNYGYTF. The CDR3 nucleotides read TGTGCCAGCAGCTTAGCCCCGGACAGACCTACTAACTATGGCTACACCTTC.

The J gene is TRBJ2-7, the V gene TRBV16; TRBD2 aligns across 7 bases. From germline, CDR1 is KGHSY and CDR2 FQNENV. J lost 3 bases, V lost 0 bases, and 5 bases had no gene match. The CDR3 consists of 15 residues. Written as DNA, the CDR3 is TGTGCCAGCAGCCAATCCAGCGGGGCTAACTACGAGCAGTACTTC. This translates into CASSQSSGANYEQYF.

J is TRBJ2-5 and V is TRBV30; 7 bases are a match to TRBD2. The CDR3 covers 16 residues. In germline, CDR1 is GTSNPN, CDR2 SVGIG (reference sequence). With V trimmed by 3 bases and J by 5 bases, 15 bases remained unmatched. The DNA for the CDR3 is TGTGCCTGGAGGACCCCGGGGAGCGGGGTAAGGGAGACCCAGTACTTC. As protein: CAWRTPGSGVRETQYF. Complete variable domain (other parts from reference TRBV30 and TRBJ2-5): SQTIHQWPATLVQPVGSPLSLECTVEGTSNPNLYWYRQAAGRGLQLLFYSVGIGQISSEVPQNLSASRPQDRQFILSSKKLLLSDSGFYLCAWRTPGSGVRETQYFGPGTRLLVL.

The chain joins TRBV5-4 to TRBJ2-1, with a tentative D call TRBD2 (5 bases). Germline V CDR1 and CDR2: SGHNT, YYREEE (reference sequence). V gave up 4 bases and J gave up 9 bases, with 14 bases separating them. CDR3 size: 13 residues. CDR3 sequence (DNA): TGTGCCAGCAGCGGAACTAGTTTAGGTGAGCAGTTCTTC. Amino acid sequence: CASSGTSLGEQFF.

The V gene is TRBV7-2, the J gene TRBJ1-1; 7 nucleotides align to TRBD1. The germline CDR1 and CDR2 sequences are SGHTA and FQGNSA. The CDR3 is made up of 15 amino acids. J lost 0 bases, V lost 3 bases, and 4 bases had no gene match. The CDR3 sequence: CASSLLRGMNTEAFF. CDR3 in DNA: TGTGCCAGCAGCTTGCTCAGGGGGATGAACACTGAAGCTTTCTTT. Full variable domain (missing parts from reference TRBV7-2 and TRBJ1-1): GAGVSQSPSNKVTEKGKDVELRCDPISGHTALYWYRQSLGQGLEFLIYFQGNSAPDKSGLPSDRFSAERTGGSVSTLTIQRTQQEDSAVYLCASSLLRGMNTEAFFGQGTRLTVV.

The chain is built from TRBV4-1 and TRBJ2-3; 12 bases are a match to TRBD2. This CDR3 is 18 amino acids long. Trimming removed 3 bases from V and 4 bases from J; junction bases left unmatched: 11. Germline V gives CDR1 MGHRA, CDR2 YSYEKL. CDR3 in amino acids: CASSQRTSGMMGADTQYF. In DNA form, the CDR3 reads TGCGCCAGCAGCCAGCGGACTAGCGGGATGATGGGGGCAGATACGCAGTATTTT.

The chain employs TRBV4-1 and TRBJ1-6, with 11 bases aligning to TRBD1. Trimming removed 3 bases from V and 6 bases from J; junction bases left unmatched: 10. The CDR3 extends over 18 amino acids. Germline V gene data show CDR1 as MGHRA and CDR2 as YSYEKL. CDR3 nucleotide sequence: TGCGCCAGCAGCCATATCGGACTGGGGACAGGGGGTAATTCACCCCTCCACTTT. This encodes CASSHIGLGTGGNSPLHF.

The chain couples TRBV5-6 to TRBJ1-2; 8 positions agree with TRBD1. With 0 bases clipped from V and 4 bases from J, the junction kept 2 bases outside the gene matches. Germline lookup yields CDR1 SGHDT and CDR2 YYEEEE. This CDR3 has 14 amino acids. CDR3 in DNA: TGTGCCAGCAGCTTGGGGACAGGGCGCTATGGCTACACCTTC. Protein product: CASSLGTGRYGYTF.

The rearrangement uses TRBV28 and TRBJ2-7, with TRBD2 matching over 12 bases. The CDR3 extends over 15 amino acids. The ends lost 2 bases at V and 5 bases at J; junction bases unmatched: 4. Germline V gene sequence: CDR1 MDHEN, CDR2 SYDVKM. As DNA, the CDR3 is TGTGCCAGCAGTTTAGATCTAGCGGGGGGGGACGAGCAGTACTTC. Translation: CASSLDLAGGDEQYF.

The V call is TRBV5-4, the J call TRBJ2-5; 10 bases are a match to TRBD2. CDR1 and CDR2 (germline): SGHNT, YYREEE (reference sequence). The CDR3 is 14 residues long. Trimming took 3 bases from V and 5 from J; bases not matched to a gene: 4. CDR3 sequence (DNA): TGTGCCAGCAGCTCACGGACTAGCGGTGAGACCCAGTACTTC. Its protein is CASSSRTSGETQYF.

The V call is TRBV5-1, the J call TRBJ1-4, with 9 bases fitting TRBD1. Germline V gene sequence: CDR1 SGHRS, CDR2 YFSETQ. Germline trimming cut 2 bases from V and 6 bases from J; bases unmatched to any gene: 5. This CDR3 is built from 15 residues. The CDR3 reads CASSLPRDRDEKLFF. In DNA form, the CDR3 reads TGCGCCAGCAGCTTACCACGGGACAGGGATGAAAAACTGTTTTTT.

The chain employs TRBV11-2 and TRBJ2-7, with D maybe TRBD1 (5 bases). V was trimmed by 5 bases and J by 2 bases, leaving 25 bases between them. Germline loops: CDR1 SGHAT, CDR2 FQNNGV. The CDR3 contains 18 residues. In DNA, the CDR3 is TGTGCCAGCAGCCCCACCCATCAGGGATTCATTAGTGCCTACGAGCAGTACTTC. Residues: CASSPTHQGFISAYEQYF.

This clone has a handful of counts. The chain is built from TRBV4-3 and TRBJ1-1; TRBD1 aligns across 7 bases. CDR3 length: 12 amino acids. V lost 0 bases and J lost 8; bases outside the gene matches: 0. Germline-derived CDR1 and CDR2 are LGHNA and YSLEER. The CDR3 region has the DNA TGCGCCAGCAGCCAAGAGACAGGGGAAGCTTTCTTT. Protein sequence: CASSQETGEAFF.

This clone occurred a few times. V usage is TRBV7-9 and J usage is TRBJ1-1, with D unresolved. This CDR3 spans 13 amino acids. In germline, CDR1 is SEHNR, CDR2 FQNEAQ (reference sequence). The V end lost 8 bases, the J end lost 0 bases, and 10 bases lay between the germline ends. The CDR3 sequence: CASSFAVNTEAFF. The CDR3 DNA reads as TGTGCCAGCTCCTTCGCAGTGAACACTGAAGCTTTCTTT.

The chain couples TRBV7-9 to TRBJ2-2; weak D call: TRBD2 (5 bases). CDR3 length equals 12 residues. CDR1 and CDR2 (germline): SEHNR, FQNEAQ (reference sequence). V dropped 8 bases and J dropped 4 bases, with 8 bases sitting between them. CDR3 amino acids: CASGEGTGELFF. CDR3 DNA: TGTGCCAGCGGTGAGGGCACCGGGGAGCTGTTTTTT.

Ten or more counts support this clone. V gene TRBV5-1 combines with J gene TRBJ2-7, with a tentative D call TRBD2 (6 bases). The germline gives CDR1 SGHRS, CDR2 YFSETQ. The CDR3 spans 16 residues. Trimming shortened V by 0 bases and J by 0 bases, and 13 bases separated the two germline ends. DNA for the CDR3: TGCGCCAGCAGCTTGGTGGCGGGACGACTCTCCTACGAGCAGTACTTC. Translation: CASSLVAGRLSYEQYF.